One T cell receptor (beta chain) is described in this entry. Clones were read by immunoSEQ multiplex PCR, and TCRdb kept only the in-frame ones, dropping some. The table lists hundreds of thousands of clones, about nine tenths of them singletons. This specimen belongs to a study of blood T cell repertoires in COVID-19. This CDR3 contains 14 residues. CDR1 and CDR2 (germline): KGHSH, LQKENI. Trimming took 3 bases from V and 4 from J; bases not matched to a gene: 3. The rearrangement joins TRBV18 to TRBJ2-4, with 7 bases that match TRBD1. Sequencing was done on a sample of peripheral blood. The clonotype originates from a woman aged 25 to 39 with active or convalescent COVID-19. The CDR3 nucleotides are TGTGCCAGCTCACCGGGACAGCTAAAAAACATTCAGTACTTC. This codes for CASSPGQLKNIQYF.